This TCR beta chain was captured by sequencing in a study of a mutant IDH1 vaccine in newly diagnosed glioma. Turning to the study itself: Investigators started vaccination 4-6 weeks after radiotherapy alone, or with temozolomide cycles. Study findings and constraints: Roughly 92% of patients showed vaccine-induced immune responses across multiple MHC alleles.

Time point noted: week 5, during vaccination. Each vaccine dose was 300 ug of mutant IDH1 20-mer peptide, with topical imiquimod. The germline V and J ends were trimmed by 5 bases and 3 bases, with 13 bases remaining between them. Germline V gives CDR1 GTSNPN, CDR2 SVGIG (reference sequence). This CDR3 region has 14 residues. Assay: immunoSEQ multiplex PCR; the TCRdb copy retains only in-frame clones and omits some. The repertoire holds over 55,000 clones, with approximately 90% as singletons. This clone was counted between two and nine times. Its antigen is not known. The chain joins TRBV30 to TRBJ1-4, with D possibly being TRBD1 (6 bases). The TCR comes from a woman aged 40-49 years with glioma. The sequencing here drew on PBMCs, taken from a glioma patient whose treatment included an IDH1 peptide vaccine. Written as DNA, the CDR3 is TGTGCCTGGTCCCTAGGGACATCTAATGAAAAACTGTTTTTT. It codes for CAWSLGTSNEKLFF.